In its sample, the clone carrying this T cell receptor beta chain was seen many times. Antigen: not known. Germline CDR1 SGHRS, CDR2 YFSETQ. Trimming removed 2 bases at V and 3 bases at J, with 15 bases between. The CDR3 length is 16 residues. The record originates from a study of T cells after yellow fever vaccination. On the study more broadly: Each low-cell-number fraction was prepared by means of SMART-Seq v4 Ultra Low Input. Overall study findings and caveats: There was a possibility that FACS-sorted repertoires contained abundant clonotypes contaminating from the bulk population. Some clonotypes were seen in both the CD4 and the CD8 compartments. These made up a small share and likely arose from convergent recombination. A large majority of primary-vaccination clones showed up again after the booster (96% CD4, approximately 90% CD8).

One entry per CDR3 protein results from TCRdb running MiXCR on the 5' RACE reads. This table has fewer than 85,000 distinct CDR3 sequences, around 7% appearing once. This clonotype was sampled from a man in his thirties or forties who received the YFV17D yellow fever vaccine. The material was CD8+ T cells sorted from PBMCs, obtained on the day of the yellow fever booster vaccination. The V call is TRBV5-1, the J call TRBJ2-1; D tentatively fits TRBD1 or TRBD2 (5 bases each). As DNA, the CDR3 is TGCGCCAGCAGCTTTTGGCCGGGACCTAACTACAATGAGCAGTTCTTC. Protein sequence: CASSFWPGPNYNEQFF.